The entry below describes one T cell receptor beta chain. Clones were read by immunoSEQ multiplex PCR, and TCRdb kept only the in-frame ones, dropping some. The sample lists 70,000 to 90,000 clones; roughly four fifths were seen once. The data were obtained in a study of blood T cell repertoires in COVID-19. The CDR3 is 14 amino acids. CDR1 and CDR2 (germline): MNHEY, SVGAGI. Trimming cost V 6 bases and J 4 bases, with 15 bases left between them. Material for sequencing was peripheral blood. The V and J genes are TRBV6-5 and TRBJ2-5; D may be TRBD1 (5 bases). The TCR comes from an elderly woman with acute or convalescent COVID-19. The CDR3 coding sequence is TGTGCCAGCAGGTCCGGACAATCGATAGAGACCCAGTACTTC. Amino acids: CASRSGQSIETQYF.